The 18 T cell receptor beta chains presented below share a single source sample, sequenced in a study of T cells in Graves' hyperthyroidism and ophthalmopathy. RNA transcripts were the template for amplifying TCR beta CDR3 regions. Researchers ran a first-round RT-PCR on the TCR CDR3 using the HTBI primer set. One entry per CDR3 protein results from TCRdb running MiXCR on the multiplex PCR reads. The sample has approximately 98,000 distinct CDR3 sequences; around 42% are singletons. Material: peripheral blood or thyroid tissue (not recorded which). The receptor set was obtained from a woman aged 25 to 45 with Graves' hyperthyroidism.

DNA for the CDR3: TGTGCCATCATCCCGGGACAGGGGGGATGGACTGAAGCTTTCTTT. This sequence encodes CAIIPGQGGWTEAFF. The chain links TRBV10-3 to TRBJ1-1, with TRBD1 matching 11 bases. This CDR3 comprises 15 residues. V gave up 7 bases and J gave up 5 bases; unmatched junction bases: 9. CDR1 and CDR2 from the germline V gene are ENHRY and SYGVKD.

At least ten counts were recorded for this clonotype. This CDR3 reads CSARDPGGPSAFF. Here the CDR3 DNA reads TGCAGTGCTAGAGATCCCGGGGGGCCGTCTGCTTTCTTT. The chain is built from TRBV20-1 and TRBJ1-1; D perhaps matches TRBD1 (6 bases). The CDR3 consists of 13 residues. The germline V and J ends were trimmed by 0 bases and 11 bases, with 16 bases remaining between them. CDR1 DFQATT and CDR2 SNEGSKA come from the germline V gene (reference sequence).

This clonotype was detected ten times or more. This chain uses TRBV20-1 with TRBJ2-7; D ambiguous. CDR1 and CDR2 (germline): DFQATT, SNEGSKA (reference sequence). The ends were cut back, 0 bases at V and 4 bases at J, with 13 bases in the middle. This CDR3 has 14 residues. Written as DNA, the CDR3 is TGCAGTGCTAGAGATCAGCTAGGACCATACGAGCAGTACTTC. The encoded protein is CSARDQLGPYEQYF.

In the case of this clonotype: The junction differs from germline at one of its ends, possibly a read error. V and J are TRBV20-1 and TRBJ2-7; 7 bases match TRBD1. The germline V gene has CDR1 DFQATT and CDR2 SNEGSKA (reference sequence). The CDR3 extends over 10 amino acids. The CDR3 loop reads CSVRKATGRF. CDR3 bases: TGCAGTGTTCGAAAGGCGACAGGGCGGTTC.

This clonotype was counted at least ten times. The chain is built from TRBV4-1 and TRBJ1-5, with D uncertain. In germline, CDR1 is MGHRA, CDR2 YSYEKL. V dropped 2 bases and J dropped 2 bases, with 16 bases sitting between them. This CDR3 comprises 17 residues. The CDR3 nucleotides read TGCGCCAGCAGCCAATGGTGGTTCGAGTTAGGCAATCAGCCCCAGCATTTT. Amino acids: CASSQWWFELGNQPQHF.

In its sample, this clonotype was seen once. This chain joins TRBV2 and TRBJ2-5, with a tentative D call TRBD1 (5 bases). CDR3 size: 15 residues. Trimming removed 6 bases at V and 2 bases at J, with 16 bases between. Germline V gives CDR1 SNHLY, CDR2 FYNNEI. CDR3 sequence (DNA): TGTGCCAGCAGACAAGGGGCGAGTAATCAAGAGACCCAGTACTTC. This sequence encodes CASRQGASNQETQYF.

Note on this clonotype: In this CDR3 the conserved last residue, phenylalanine or tryptophan, is missing, so a read error is likely. Because the CDR3's place on the DNA is in doubt, the DNA is left out and the CDR3 is given as listed by TCRdb. The gene calls are TRBV5-6 and TRBJ1-1; TRBD1, the table's D call, was not compared with the DNA. Germline-derived CDR1 and CDR2 are SGHDT and YYEEEE. The CDR3 has 8 amino acids, counting both end residues. Here the CDR3 reads CASSLEGS.

This clonotype was recorded at least ten times. The chain employs TRBV2 and TRBJ2-3; D gene unclear. The CDR3 spans 12 residues. Germline values: CDR1 SNHLY, CDR2 FYNNEI. Trimming pared 6 bases from V and 0 bases from J, leaving 4 bases between. CDR3: CASRRSTDTQYF. In DNA, the CDR3 is TGTGCCAGCAGACGTAGCACAGATACGCAGTATTTT.

In this sample, this clonotype turned up many times. The chain is built from TRBV15 and TRBJ2-7; possible D gene TRBD1, 5 bases. Germline CDR1 and CDR2: LNHNV and YYDKDF (reference sequence). The V end was cut by 3 bases, the J end by 8 bases, with 14 bases between. The CDR3 sequence is 13 residues long. The DNA of the CDR3 is TGTGCCACCAGCAGTTTACAGGTTGTAAAGCAGTACTTC. This codes for CATSSLQVVKQYF.

This clonotype was seen ten or more times. The chain joins TRBV7-3 to TRBJ2-2; unclear D gene. V was clipped by 5 bases and J by 0 bases, with 4 bases between them. The germline gives CDR1 SGHTA, CDR2 FQGTGA. This CDR3 is built from 13 residues. Here the CDR3 reads CASSRTNTGELFF. In DNA form, the CDR3 reads TGTGCCAGCAGCCGAACGAACACCGGGGAGCTGTTTTTT.

This clonotype was found many times. CDR3 sequence: CSAGQARRSEQYF. CDR3 nucleotides: TGCAGTGCGGGTCAGGCCAGACGTAGCGAGCAGTACTTC. This chain joins TRBV20-1 and TRBJ2-7; no definite D call. Germline CDR1 is DFQATT and CDR2 is SNEGSKA (reference sequence). The length of the CDR3 is 13 residues. V gave up 6 bases and J gave up 6 bases, with 18 bases separating them.

This chain joins TRBV7-2 and TRBJ2-5, with TRBD2 identical over 11 bases. V was clipped by 6 bases and J by 1 base; unmatched bases: 13. The CDR3 runs 18 residues. Germline lookup yields CDR1 SGHTA and CDR2 FQGNSA. This CDR3 is CASRGTAGLAGFQETQYF. CDR3 coding DNA: TGTGCCAGCAGAGGGACCGCTGGACTAGCGGGTTTCCAAGAGACCCAGTACTTC.

This clonotype was counted ten times or more. V is TRBV20-1 and J is TRBJ1-5; 7 bases align to TRBD1. The V gene end was trimmed by 0 bases and the J gene end by 4 bases; junction bases not matched to a gene: 3. CDR1 DFQATT and CDR2 SNEGSKA come from the germline V gene (reference sequence). CDR3 length: 14 amino acids. This CDR3 is CSARETGPNQPQHF. CDR3 nucleotides: TGCAGTGCTAGAGAGACAGGGCCTAATCAGCCCCAGCATTTT.

The chain is built from TRBV7-9 and TRBJ2-7; 10 nucleotides align to TRBD1. Germline CDR1 is SEHNR and CDR2 is FQNEAQ (reference sequence). V lost 5 bases to trimming and J lost 3 bases; unmatched junction nucleotides: 10. The CDR3 runs 16 residues. CDR3 sequence (DNA): TGTGCCAGCAGCCGACAGGGGGCGGGAGGAATCTACGAGCAGTACTTC. It yields the protein CASSRQGAGGIYEQYF. Full variable domain (missing parts from reference TRBV7-9 and TRBJ2-7): DTGVSQNPRHKITKRGQNVTFRCDPISEHNRLYWYRQTLGQGPEFLTYFQNEAQLEKSRLLSDRFSAERPKGSFSTLEIQRTEQGDSAMYLCASSRQGAGGIYEQYFGPGTRLTVT.

This clonotype was seen a few times. The V call is TRBV28, the J call TRBJ1-2; TRBD1 aligns across 10 bases. Germline CDR1 is MDHEN and CDR2 is SYDVKM. This CDR3 region has 18 residues. Trimming took 4 bases from V and 4 from J; bases not matched to a gene: 15. CDR3 region: CASSSHTGWDRGGYGYTF. The CDR3 coding sequence is TGTGCCAGCAGTTCACATACGGGCTGGGACAGGGGAGGCTATGGCTACACCTTC.

This clonotype appeared many times. V and J are TRBV28 and TRBJ2-5, with 9 bases identical to TRBD2. V gave up 2 bases and J gave up 4 bases; unmatched junction bases: 5. The V gene's germline CDR1 is MDHEN and CDR2 SYDVKM. The CDR3 contains 15 residues. The CDR3 sequence: CASSLMREGRETQYF. CDR3 DNA sequence: TGTGCCAGCAGTTTAATGCGGGAGGGCCGAGAGACCCAGTACTTC.

The chain employs TRBV7-9 and TRBJ2-3; no reliable D call. The CDR3 consists of 14 residues. Trimming pared 5 bases from V and 1 base from J, leaving 10 bases between. Germline V gives CDR1 SEHNR, CDR2 FQNEAQ (reference sequence). The CDR3 DNA follows: TGTGCCAGCAGCCCCCTAGTCGGCACAGATACGCAGTATTTT. Protein sequence: CASSPLVGTDTQYF.

As for this clonotype: One junction end does not reproduce the germline sequence, and a read error may be involved. This sequence joins TRBV5-1 and TRBJ2-5; TRBD2 agrees at 9 bases. Looked up from germline, CDR1 is SGHRS and CDR2 is YFSETQ. The CDR3 spans 15 residues. This CDR3 reads CASSVGTSSVETQYF. The CDR3 nucleotides read TGTGCCAGCAGCGTCGGGACTAGCAGCGTCGAGACCCAGTACTTC.